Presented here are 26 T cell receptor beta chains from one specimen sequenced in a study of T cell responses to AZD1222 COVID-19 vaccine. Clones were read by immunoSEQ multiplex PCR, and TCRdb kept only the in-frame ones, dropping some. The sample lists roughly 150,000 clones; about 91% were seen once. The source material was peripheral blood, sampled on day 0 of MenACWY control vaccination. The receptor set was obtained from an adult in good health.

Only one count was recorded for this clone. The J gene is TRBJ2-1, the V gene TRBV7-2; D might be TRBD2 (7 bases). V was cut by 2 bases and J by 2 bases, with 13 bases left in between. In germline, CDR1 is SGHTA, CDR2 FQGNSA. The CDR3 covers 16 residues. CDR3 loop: CASSLMAGAAYNEQFF. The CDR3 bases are TGTGCCAGCAGCTTAATGGCGGGGGCGGCCTACAATGAGCAGTTCTTC.

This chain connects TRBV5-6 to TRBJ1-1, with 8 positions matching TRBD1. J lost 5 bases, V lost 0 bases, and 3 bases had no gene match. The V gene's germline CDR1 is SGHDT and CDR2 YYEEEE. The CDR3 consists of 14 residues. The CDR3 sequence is CASSLGQGQTEAFF. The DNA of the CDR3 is TGTGCCAGCAGCTTGGGACAGGGGCAAACTGAAGCTTTCTTT.

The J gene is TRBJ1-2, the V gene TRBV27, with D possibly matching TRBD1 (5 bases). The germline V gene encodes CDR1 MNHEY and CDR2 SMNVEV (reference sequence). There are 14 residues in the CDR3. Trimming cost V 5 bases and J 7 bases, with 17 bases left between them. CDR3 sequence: CASSLRGSGGGYTF. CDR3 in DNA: TGTGCCAGCAGTCTCCGGGGGTCGGGAGGTGGCTACACCTTC.

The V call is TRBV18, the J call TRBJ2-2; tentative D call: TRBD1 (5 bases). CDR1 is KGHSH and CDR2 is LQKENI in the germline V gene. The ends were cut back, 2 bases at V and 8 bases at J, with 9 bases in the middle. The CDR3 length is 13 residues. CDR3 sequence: CASSPDSEGELFF. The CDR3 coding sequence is TGTGCCAGCTCACCAGACAGTGAGGGGGAGCTGTTTTTT.

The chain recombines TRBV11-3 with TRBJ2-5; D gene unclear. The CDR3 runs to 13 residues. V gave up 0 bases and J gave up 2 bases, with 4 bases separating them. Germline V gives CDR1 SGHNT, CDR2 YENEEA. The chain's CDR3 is CASSLEEQETQYF. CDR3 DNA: TGTGCCAGCAGCTTAGAGGAGCAAGAGACCCAGTACTTC.

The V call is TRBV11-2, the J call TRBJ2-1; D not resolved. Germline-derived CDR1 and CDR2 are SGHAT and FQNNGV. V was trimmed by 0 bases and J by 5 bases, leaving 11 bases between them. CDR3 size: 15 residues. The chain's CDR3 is CASSLDLRWNNEQFF. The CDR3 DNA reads TGTGCCAGCAGCTTAGATCTCCGTTGGAACAATGAGCAGTTCTTC.

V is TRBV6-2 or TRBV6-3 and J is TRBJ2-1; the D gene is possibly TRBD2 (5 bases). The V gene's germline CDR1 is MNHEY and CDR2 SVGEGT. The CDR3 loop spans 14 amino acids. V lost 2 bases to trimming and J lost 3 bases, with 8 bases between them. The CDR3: CASSYDTSYNEQFF. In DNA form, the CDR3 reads TGTGCCAGCAGTTACGACACTAGCTACAATGAGCAGTTCTTC.

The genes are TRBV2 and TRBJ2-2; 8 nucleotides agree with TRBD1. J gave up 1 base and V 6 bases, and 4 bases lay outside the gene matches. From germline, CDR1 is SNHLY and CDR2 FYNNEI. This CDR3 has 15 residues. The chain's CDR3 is CASRPTGGNTGELFF. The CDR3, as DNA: TGTGCCAGCAGACCCACAGGGGGGAACACCGGGGAGCTGTTTTTT.

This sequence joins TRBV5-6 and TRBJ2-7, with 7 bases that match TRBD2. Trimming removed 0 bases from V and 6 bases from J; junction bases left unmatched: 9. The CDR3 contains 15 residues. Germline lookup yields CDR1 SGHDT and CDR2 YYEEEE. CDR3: CASSLAGRWAGEQYF. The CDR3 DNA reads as TGTGCCAGCAGCTTGGCCGGGAGGTGGGCGGGCGAGCAGTACTTC.

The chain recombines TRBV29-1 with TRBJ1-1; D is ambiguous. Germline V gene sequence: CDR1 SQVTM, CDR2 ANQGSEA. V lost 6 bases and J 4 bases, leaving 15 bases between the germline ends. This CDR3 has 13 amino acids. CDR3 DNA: TGCAGCGTCCGTTCTGGTTTCGGCACTGAAGCTTTCTTT. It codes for CSVRSGFGTEAFF.

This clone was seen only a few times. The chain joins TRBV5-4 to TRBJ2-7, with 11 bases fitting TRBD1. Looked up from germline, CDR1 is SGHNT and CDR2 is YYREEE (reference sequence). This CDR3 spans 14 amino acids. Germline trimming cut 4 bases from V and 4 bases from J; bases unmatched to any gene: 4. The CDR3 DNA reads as TGTGCCAGCAGCACGGACAGGGGGCAGTACGAGCAGTACTTC. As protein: CASSTDRGQYEQYF.

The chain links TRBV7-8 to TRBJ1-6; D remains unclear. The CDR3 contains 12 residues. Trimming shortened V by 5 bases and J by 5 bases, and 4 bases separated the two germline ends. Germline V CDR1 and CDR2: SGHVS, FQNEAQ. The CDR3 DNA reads TGTGCCAGCAGCCTGAATAATTCACCCCTCCACTTT. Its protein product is CASSLNNSPLHF. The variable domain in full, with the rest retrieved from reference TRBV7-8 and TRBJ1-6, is GAGVSQSPRYKVAKRGQDVALRCDPISGHVSLFWYQQALGQGPEFLTYFQNEAQLDKSGLPSDRFFAERPEGSVSTLKIQRTQQEDSAVYLCASSLNNSPLHFGNGTRLTVT.

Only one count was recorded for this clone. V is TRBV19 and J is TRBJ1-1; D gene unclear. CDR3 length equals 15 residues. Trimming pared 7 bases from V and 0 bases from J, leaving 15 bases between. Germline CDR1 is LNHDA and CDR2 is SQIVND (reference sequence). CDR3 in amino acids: CASKTGILMNTEAFF. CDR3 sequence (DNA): TGTGCCAGTAAAACGGGGATCCTTATGAACACTGAAGCTTTCTTT.

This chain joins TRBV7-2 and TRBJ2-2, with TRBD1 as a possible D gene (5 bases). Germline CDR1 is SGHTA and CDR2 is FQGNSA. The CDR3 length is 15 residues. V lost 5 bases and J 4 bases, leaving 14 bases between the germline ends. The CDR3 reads CASSPLGAPTGELFF. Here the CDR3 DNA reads TGTGCCAGCAGCCCATTAGGGGCGCCCACCGGGGAGCTGTTTTTT.

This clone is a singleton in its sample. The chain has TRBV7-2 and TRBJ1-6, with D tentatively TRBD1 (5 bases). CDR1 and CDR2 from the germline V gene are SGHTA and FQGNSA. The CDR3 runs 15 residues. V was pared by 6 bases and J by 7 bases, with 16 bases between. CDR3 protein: CASSLWGSMNSPLHF. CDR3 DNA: TGTGCCAGCAGTCTCTGGGGGTCGATGAATTCACCCCTCCACTTT.

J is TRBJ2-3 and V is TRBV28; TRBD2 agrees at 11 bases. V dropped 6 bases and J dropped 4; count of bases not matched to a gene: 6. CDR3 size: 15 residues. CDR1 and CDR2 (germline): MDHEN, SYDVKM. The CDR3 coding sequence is TGTGCCAGCAGAAAGGGGACTAGCGGATCAGATACGCAGTATTTT. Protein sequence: CASRKGTSGSDTQYF.

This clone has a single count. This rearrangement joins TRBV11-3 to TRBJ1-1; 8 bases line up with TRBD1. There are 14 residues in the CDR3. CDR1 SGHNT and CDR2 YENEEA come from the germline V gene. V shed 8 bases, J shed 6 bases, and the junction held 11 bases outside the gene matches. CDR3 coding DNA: TGTGCCAGCGTCCTGACAGGGGCAAGCGCTGAAGCTTTCTTT. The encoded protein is CASVLTGASAEAFF.

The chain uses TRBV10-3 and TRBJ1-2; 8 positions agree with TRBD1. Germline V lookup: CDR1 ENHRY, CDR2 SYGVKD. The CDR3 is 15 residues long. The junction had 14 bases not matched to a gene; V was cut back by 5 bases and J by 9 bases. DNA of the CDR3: TGTGCCATCAGTAACAGGGGGACGGGAAACGAACGCTACACCTTC. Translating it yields CAISNRGTGNERYTF.

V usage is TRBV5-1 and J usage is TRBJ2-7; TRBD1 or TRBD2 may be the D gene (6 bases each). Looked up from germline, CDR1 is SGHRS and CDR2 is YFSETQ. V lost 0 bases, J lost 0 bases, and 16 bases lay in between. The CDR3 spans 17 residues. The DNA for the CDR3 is TGCGCCAGCAGCTTGGCCGAAGGGGGGATCAGCTCCTACGAGCAGTACTTC. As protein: CASSLAEGGISSYEQYF. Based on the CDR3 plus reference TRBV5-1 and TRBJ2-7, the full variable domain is KAGVTQTPRYLIKTRGQQVTLSCSPISGHRSVSWYQQTPGQGLQFLFEYFSETQRNKGNFPGRFSGRQFSNSRSEMNVSTLELGDSALYLCASSLAEGGISSYEQYFGPGTRLTVT.

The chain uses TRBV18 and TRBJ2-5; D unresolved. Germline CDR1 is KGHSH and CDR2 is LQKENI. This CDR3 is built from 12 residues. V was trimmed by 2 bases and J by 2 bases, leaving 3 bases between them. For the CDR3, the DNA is TGTGCCAGCTCACCAGAGCAAGAGACCCAGTACTTC. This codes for CASSPEQETQYF.

DNA for the CDR3: TGTGCCAGCAGCTCGCAGGGCAGGGGGCCCAATCAGCCCCAGCATTTT. Translated, it gives CASSSQGRGPNQPQHF. V usage is TRBV5-5 and J usage is TRBJ1-5; TRBD1 matches 8 bases. This CDR3 region has 16 residues. V lost 3 bases, J lost 3 bases, and 8 bases stayed unmatched. Germline V gives CDR1 SGHKS, CDR2 YYEKEE (reference sequence).

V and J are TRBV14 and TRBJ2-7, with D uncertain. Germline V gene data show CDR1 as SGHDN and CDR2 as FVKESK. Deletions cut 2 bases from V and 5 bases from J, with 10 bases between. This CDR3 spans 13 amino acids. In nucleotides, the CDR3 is TGTGCCAGCAGCCAATTTAATCCGGACGAGCAGTACTTC. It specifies CASSQFNPDEQYF.

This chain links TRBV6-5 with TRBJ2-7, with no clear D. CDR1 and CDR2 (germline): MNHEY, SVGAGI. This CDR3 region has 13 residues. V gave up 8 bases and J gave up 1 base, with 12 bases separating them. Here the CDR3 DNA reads TGTGCCAGCTCCCCCTACTCATCCTACGAGCAGTACTTC. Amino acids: CASSPYSSYEQYF.

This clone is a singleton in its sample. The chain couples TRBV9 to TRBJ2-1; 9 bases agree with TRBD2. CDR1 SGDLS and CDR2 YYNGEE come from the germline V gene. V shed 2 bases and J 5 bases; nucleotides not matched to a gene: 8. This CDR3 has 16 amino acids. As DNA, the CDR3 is TGTGCCAGCAGCGTCACGCCTAGCGGGACCCACAATGAGCAGTTCTTC. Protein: CASSVTPSGTHNEQFF.

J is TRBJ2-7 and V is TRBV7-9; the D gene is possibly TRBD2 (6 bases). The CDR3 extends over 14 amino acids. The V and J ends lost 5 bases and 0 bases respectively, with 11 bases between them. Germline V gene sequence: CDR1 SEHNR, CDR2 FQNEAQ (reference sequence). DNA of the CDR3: TGTGCCAGCAGCCGGGGACTGGCCTCCTACGAGCAGTACTTC. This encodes CASSRGLASYEQYF.

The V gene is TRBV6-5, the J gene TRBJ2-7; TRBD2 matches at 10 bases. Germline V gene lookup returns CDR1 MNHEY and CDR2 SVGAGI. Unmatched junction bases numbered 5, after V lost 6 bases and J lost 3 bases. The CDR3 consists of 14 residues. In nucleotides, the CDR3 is TGTGCCAGCAGCCGAGCGGGAGGGCTCTACGAGCAGTACTTC. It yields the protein CASSRAGGLYEQYF.